This TCR beta chain stems from a study of blood T cells in healthy people across ages. Notes on the study in general: Expanded clonotype changes were possibly confounded by unknown donor CMV status.

A second PCR of roughly 7 to 11 cycles used a sample-barcoded 5' primer and a J-beta primer mix. MiXCR was run by TCRdb on the 5' RACE reads, yielding one entry per CDR3 protein. The table lists some 1.4 million distinct CDR3 sequences, roughly 40% of them singletons. Comments on this clonotype: Its specificity is not known.

Trimming cost V 4 bases and J 5 bases; bases outside gene matches: 11. CDR1 is SGHKS, CDR2 YYEKEE, per germline (reference sequence). CDR3 size: 15 residues. The TCR sequence derives from a woman in her late teens or twenties in good health. The genes are TRBV5-5 and TRBJ2-5, with TRBD1 matching 7 bases. Sequencing was performed on blood. The chain's CDR3 is CASSRTGVRVETQYF. CDR3 bases: TGTGCCAGCAGCCGTACAGGGGTGCGAGTGGAGACCCAGTACTTC. Complete variable domain (other parts from reference TRBV5-5 and TRBJ2-5): DAGVTQSPTHLIKTRGQQVTLRCSPISGHKSVSWYQQVLGQGPQFIFQYYEKEERGRGNFPDRFSARQFPNYSSELNVNALLLGDSALYLCASSRTGVRVETQYFGPGTRLLVL.